The 17 T cell receptor beta chains listed next were all sequenced from one sample in a study of TIL therapy for anti-PD-1-resistant metastatic lung cancer. Time point of the sample: pre-treatment sample, taken before nivolumab and TIL therapy. Most excised metastases sampled were pleural nodules or supraclavicular lymph nodes. The immunoSEQ assay was v3. The repertoire was sequenced with immunoSEQ multiplex PCR; TCRdb's copy has only in-frame clones and lacks some. The data contain 50,000 or so clones, 71% of them singletons. Material: tumor tissue, obtained at baseline. These receptors originate from a person aged 25 to 79 with non-small cell lung cancer.

The rearrangement links TRBV19 to TRBJ2-3, with TRBD2 matching 9 bases. CDR1 and CDR2 (germline): LNHDA, SQIVND (reference sequence). V dropped 1 base and J dropped 1; count of bases not matched to a gene: 3. The CDR3 has 16 residues. The CDR3 DNA reads as TGTGCCAGTAGTATAGGATTAGCGGGGGGCACAGATACGCAGTATTTT. Translating it yields CASSIGLAGGTDTQYF.

This chain uses TRBV30 with TRBJ1-3; D unresolved. CDR1 and CDR2 from the germline V gene are GTSNPN and SVGIG (reference sequence). V was clipped by 2 bases and J by 0 bases, with 14 bases between them. The CDR3 has 16 amino acids. CDR3 nucleotides: TGTGCCTGGAGTTCCCCGACTGCCTTCTCTGGAAACACCATATATTTT. It encodes CAWSSPTAFSGNTIYF.

CDR3: CASSQVQGSAYEQYF. The CDR3 DNA reads TGCGCCAGCAGCCAAGTACAGGGGAGTGCCTACGAGCAGTACTTC. This rearrangement joins TRBV4-1 to TRBJ2-7; 7 bases align to TRBD1. Germline V gene sequence: CDR1 MGHRA, CDR2 YSYEKL. There are 15 residues in the CDR3. V shed 1 base, J shed 2 bases, and the junction held 5 bases outside the gene matches.

This clone was counted only a few times. V gene TRBV5-6 combines with J gene TRBJ1-2; D is undetermined. V lost 0 bases and J 5 bases, leaving 5 bases between the germline ends. In germline, CDR1 is SGHDT, CDR2 YYEEEE. The CDR3 loop spans 12 amino acids. In DNA, the CDR3 is TGTGCCAGCAGCTTGGTGGGATATGGCTACACCTTC. Its translation is CASSLVGYGYTF.

J is TRBJ2-2 and V is TRBV27; D may match TRBD1 or TRBD2 (5 bases each). CDR3 length equals 14 residues. CDR1 MNHEY and CDR2 SMNVEV come from the germline V gene (reference sequence). V was shortened by 4 bases and J by 5 bases, with 11 bases between the two germline ends. The CDR3 sequence is CASSWQGPTGELFF. The CDR3 nucleotides are TGTGCCAGCAGTTGGCAGGGACCTACCGGGGAGCTGTTTTTT.

This chain links TRBV27 with TRBJ1-6; no clear D. Germline V gene lookup returns CDR1 MNHEY and CDR2 SMNVEV (reference sequence). V lost 5 bases, J lost 9 bases, and 8 bases lay in between. The CDR3 is 12 residues long. The CDR3 region is CASSRKFSPLHF. The DNA of the CDR3 is TGTGCCAGCAGTCGAAAATTTTCACCCCTCCACTTT.

The J gene is TRBJ1-2, the V gene TRBV6-5, with D perhaps TRBD1 (5 bases). Trimming left V 2 bases short and J 4 bases short, with 17 bases between. This CDR3 region has 16 residues. Per germline, CDR1 MNHEY and CDR2 SVGAGI. This CDR3 is CASSYAGPGDLYGYTF. CDR3 bases: TGTGCCAGCAGTTACGCCGGGCCCGGGGACCTCTATGGCTACACCTTC.

The chain employs TRBV5-1 and TRBJ2-1; 10 nucleotides align to TRBD2. The CDR3 length is 14 residues. Unmatched junction bases numbered 6, after V lost 4 bases and J lost 8 bases. CDR1 and CDR2 from the germline V gene are SGHRS and YFSETQ. The CDR3 sequence is CASSRTSGQYEQFF. CDR3 nucleotides: TGCGCCAGCAGCCGGACTAGCGGCCAATATGAGCAGTTCTTC. Based on the CDR3 plus reference TRBV5-1 and TRBJ2-1, the full variable domain is KAGVTQTPRYLIKTRGQQVTLSCSPISGHRSVSWYQQTPGQGLQFLFEYFSETQRNKGNFPGRFSGRQFSNSRSEMNVSTLELGDSALYLCASSRTSGQYEQFFGPGTRLTVL.

The V call is TRBV9, the J call TRBJ2-2; 9 positions match TRBD1. This CDR3 region has 15 residues. Trimming took 3 bases from V and 2 from J; bases not matched to a gene: 2. The germline CDR1 and CDR2 sequences are SGDLS and YYNGEE. The CDR3 region is CASSDRGRNTGELFF. The CDR3 DNA sequence: TGTGCCAGCAGCGACAGGGGGCGCAACACCGGGGAGCTGTTTTTT.

This clone has only one observation. The V call is TRBV27, the J call TRBJ2-3, with a possible D match to TRBD2 (7 bases). CDR3 size: 14 residues. V was shortened by 2 bases and J by 4 bases, with 10 bases between the two germline ends. Germline V CDR1 and CDR2: MNHEY, SMNVEV (reference sequence). CDR3 residues: CASSLTGGADTQYF. In nucleotides, the CDR3 is TGTGCCAGCAGTTTAACGGGGGGCGCAGATACGCAGTATTTT.

This clone has just one count. This chain joins TRBV7-2 and TRBJ2-5; a possible D gene is TRBD1 (6 bases). Germline-derived CDR1 and CDR2 are SGHTA and FQGNSA. The CDR3 is made up of 14 amino acids. V gave up 3 bases and J gave up 4 bases, with 12 bases separating them. CDR3 region: CASSFQGGAETQYF. The DNA for the CDR3 is TGTGCCAGCAGCTTTCAAGGGGGAGCAGAGACCCAGTACTTC.

This chain links TRBV27 with TRBJ1-4; no firm D call. Germline loops: CDR1 MNHEY, CDR2 SMNVEV (reference sequence). V was shortened by 3 bases and J by 0 bases, with 5 bases between the two germline ends. The CDR3 contains 14 residues. In nucleotides, the CDR3 is TGTGCCAGCAGTTTCCTCGCAACTAATGAAAAACTGTTTTTT. Amino acid sequence: CASSFLATNEKLFF.

The chain is built from TRBV5-5 and TRBJ2-7; no definite D call. V lost 5 bases to trimming and J lost 3 bases, with 21 bases between them. In germline, CDR1 is SGHKS, CDR2 YYEKEE (reference sequence). The CDR3 runs to 16 residues. CDR3 DNA: TGTGCCAGCAGACCAACTTTGGAACAGATCTACTACGAGCAGTACTTC. It yields the protein CASRPTLEQIYYEQYF.

The chain carries TRBV5-1 and TRBJ1-1, with D uncertain. The length of the CDR3 is 13 residues. The V end was cut by 0 bases, the J end by 1 base, with 4 bases between. Germline V lookup: CDR1 SGHRS, CDR2 YFSETQ. As DNA, the CDR3 is TGCGCCAGCAGCTTGGAAGCGAACACTGAAGCTTTCTTT. Translation gives CASSLEANTEAFF. The variable domain in full, completed from reference TRBV5-1 and TRBJ1-1, reads KAGVTQTPRYLIKTRGQQVTLSCSPISGHRSVSWYQQTPGQGLQFLFEYFSETQRNKGNFPGRFSGRQFSNSRSEMNVSTLELGDSALYLCASSLEANTEAFFGQGTRLTVV.

The gene calls are TRBV12-1 and TRBJ2-7; the D segment call TRBD2 is taken from the table without a DNA check. TRBV12-1 represents a pseudogene. CDR3 size: 16 residues. The CDR3, as DNA: TGTGCCAGCAGCTTTGGGGGACTAGCGGGTCTGTACGAGCAGTACTTC. Amino acid sequence: CASSFGGLAGLYEQYF.

The chain links TRBV7-8 to TRBJ2-5; TRBD2 matches 10 bases. V dropped 0 bases and J dropped 5; count of bases not matched to a gene: 9. The CDR3 runs 17 residues. CDR1 is SGHVS and CDR2 is FQNEAQ in the germline V gene. CDR3 protein: CASSLAVLAGDWETQYF. The DNA of the CDR3 is TGTGCCAGCAGCTTAGCGGTCCTAGCGGGGGATTGGGAGACCCAGTACTTC.

The rearrangement links TRBV6-5 to TRBJ2-6; D gene ambiguous. The germline gives CDR1 MNHEY, CDR2 SVGAGI. The germline V and J ends were trimmed by 6 bases and 0 bases, with 9 bases remaining between them. The CDR3 runs 15 residues. The CDR3: CASSRTLSGANVLTF. The CDR3 nucleotides are TGTGCCAGCAGCCGCACCCTCTCTGGGGCCAACGTCCTGACTTTC.